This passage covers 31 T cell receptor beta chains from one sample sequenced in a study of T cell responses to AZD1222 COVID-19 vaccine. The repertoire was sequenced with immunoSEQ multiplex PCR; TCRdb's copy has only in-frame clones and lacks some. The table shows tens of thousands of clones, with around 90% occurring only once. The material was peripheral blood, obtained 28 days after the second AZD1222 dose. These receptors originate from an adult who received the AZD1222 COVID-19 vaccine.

The CDR3 region has the DNA TGTGCCAGCAGCGTGGGGACTGGGAACACTGAAGCTTTCTTT. Protein product: CASSVGTGNTEAFF. V usage is TRBV4-2 and J usage is TRBJ1-1; perhaps TRBD1 as D (5 bases). The CDR3 totals 14 residues. Germline CDR1 is LGHNA and CDR2 is YNFKEQ. V shed 5 bases and J shed 1 base, with 11 bases lying between them.

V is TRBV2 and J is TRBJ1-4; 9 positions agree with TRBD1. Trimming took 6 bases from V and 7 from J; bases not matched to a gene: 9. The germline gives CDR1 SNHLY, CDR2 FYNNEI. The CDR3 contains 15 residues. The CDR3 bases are TGTGCCAGCAGGGCACAGGGGGCGCTTGGTGAAAAACTGTTTTTT. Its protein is CASRAQGALGEKLFF. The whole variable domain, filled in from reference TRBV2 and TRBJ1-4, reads EPEVTQTPSHQVTQMGQEVILRCVPISNHLYFYWYRQILGQKVEFLVSFYNNEISEKSEIFDDQFSVERPDGSNFTLKIRSTKLEDSAMYFCASRAQGALGEKLFFGSGTQLSVL.

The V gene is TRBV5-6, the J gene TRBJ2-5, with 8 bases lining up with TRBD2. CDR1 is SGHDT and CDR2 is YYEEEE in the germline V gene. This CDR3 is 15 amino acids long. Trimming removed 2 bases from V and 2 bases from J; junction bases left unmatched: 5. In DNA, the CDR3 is TGTGCCAGCAGCTTCTCAGCGGGGGCGCAAGAGACCCAGTACTTC. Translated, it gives CASSFSAGAQETQYF.

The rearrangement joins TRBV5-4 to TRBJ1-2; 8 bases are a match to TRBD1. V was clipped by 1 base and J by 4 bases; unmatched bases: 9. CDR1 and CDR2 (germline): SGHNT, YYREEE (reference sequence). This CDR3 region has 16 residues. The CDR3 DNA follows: TGTGCCAGCAGCTTGTTCTCGAGACAGGGGACCTATGGCTACACCTTC. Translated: CASSLFSRQGTYGYTF. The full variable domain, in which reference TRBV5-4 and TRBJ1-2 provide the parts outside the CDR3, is ETGVTQSPTHLIKTRGQQVTLRCSSQSGHNTVSWYQQALGQGPQFIFQYYREEENGRGNFPPRFSGLQFPNYSSELNVNALELDDSALYLCASSLFSRQGTYGYTFGSGTRLTVV.

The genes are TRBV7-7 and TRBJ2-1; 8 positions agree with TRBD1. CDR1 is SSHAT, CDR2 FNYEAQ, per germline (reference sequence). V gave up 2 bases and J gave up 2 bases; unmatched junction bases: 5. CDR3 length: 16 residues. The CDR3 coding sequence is TGTGCCAGCAGCTTAAATTCAGGGGGCCCCTACAATGAGCAGTTCTTC. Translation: CASSLNSGGPYNEQFF.

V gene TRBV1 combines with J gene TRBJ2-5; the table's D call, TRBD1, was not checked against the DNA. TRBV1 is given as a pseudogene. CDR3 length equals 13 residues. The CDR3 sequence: CTWLRGYQETQYF. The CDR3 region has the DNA TGCACCTGGCTCAGGGGTTACCAAGAGACCCAGTACTTC.

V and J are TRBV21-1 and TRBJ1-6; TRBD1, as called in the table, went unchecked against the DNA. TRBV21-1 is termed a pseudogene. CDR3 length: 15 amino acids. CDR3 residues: CASSKDGTGYSPLHF. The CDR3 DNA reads TGTGCCAGCAGCAAAGACGGGACAGGGTACTCACCCCTCCACTTT.

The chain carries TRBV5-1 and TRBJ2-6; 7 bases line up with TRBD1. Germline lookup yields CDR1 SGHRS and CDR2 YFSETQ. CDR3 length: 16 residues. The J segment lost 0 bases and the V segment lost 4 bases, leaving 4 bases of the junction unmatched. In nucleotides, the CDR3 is TGCGCCAGCAGCAAGGGGGCTCACTCTGGGGCCAACGTCCTGACTTTC. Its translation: CASSKGAHSGANVLTF.

DNA of the CDR3: TGTGCCTGGAGTCAGGGAGGTACTTCGGAGGAGCAGTACTTC. Its protein is CAWSQGGTSEEQYF. The chain couples TRBV30 to TRBJ2-7, with D perhaps matching TRBD2 (6 bases). The ends were cut back, 2 bases at V and 7 bases at J, with 18 bases in the middle. The germline gives CDR1 GTSNPN, CDR2 SVGIG (reference sequence). The CDR3 sequence is 14 residues long.

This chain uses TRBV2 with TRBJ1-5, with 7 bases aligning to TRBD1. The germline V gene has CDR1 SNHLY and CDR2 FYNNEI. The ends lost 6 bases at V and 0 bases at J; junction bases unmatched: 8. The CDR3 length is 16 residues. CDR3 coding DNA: TGTGCCAGCAGCGGGACAGCCGGTTATAGCAATCAGCCCCAGCATTTT. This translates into CASSGTAGYSNQPQHF.

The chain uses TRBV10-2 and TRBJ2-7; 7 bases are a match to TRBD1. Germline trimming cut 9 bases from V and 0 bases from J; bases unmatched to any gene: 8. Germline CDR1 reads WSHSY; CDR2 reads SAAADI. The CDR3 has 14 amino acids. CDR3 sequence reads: CARYTGAPSYEQYF. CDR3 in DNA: TGCGCCAGATATACAGGGGCGCCCTCCTACGAGCAGTACTTC.

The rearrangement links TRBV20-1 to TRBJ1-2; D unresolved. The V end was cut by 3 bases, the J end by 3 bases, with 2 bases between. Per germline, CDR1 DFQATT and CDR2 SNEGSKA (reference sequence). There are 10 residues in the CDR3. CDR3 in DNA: TGCAGTGCTAGGGACTATGGCTACACCTTC. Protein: CSARDYGYTF.

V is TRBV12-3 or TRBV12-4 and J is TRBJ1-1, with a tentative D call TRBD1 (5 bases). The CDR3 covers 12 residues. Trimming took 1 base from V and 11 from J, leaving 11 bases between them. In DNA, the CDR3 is TGTGCCAGCAGTTTAGATTGGGAGGGGGCTTTCTTT. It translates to CASSLDWEGAFF.

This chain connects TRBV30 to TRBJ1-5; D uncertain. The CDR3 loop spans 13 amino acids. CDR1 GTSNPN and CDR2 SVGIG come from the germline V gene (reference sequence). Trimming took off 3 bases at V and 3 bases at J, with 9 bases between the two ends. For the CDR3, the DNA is TGTGCCTGGAGCTCCAGCAACAATCAGCCCCAGCATTTT. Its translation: CAWSSSNNQPQHF.

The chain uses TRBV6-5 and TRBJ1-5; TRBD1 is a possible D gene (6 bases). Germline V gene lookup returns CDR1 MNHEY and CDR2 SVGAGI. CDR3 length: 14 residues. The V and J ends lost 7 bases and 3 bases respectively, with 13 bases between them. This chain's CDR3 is CASTDRPDNQPQHF. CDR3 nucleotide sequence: TGTGCCAGCACCGACAGGCCTGACAATCAGCCCCAGCATTTT.

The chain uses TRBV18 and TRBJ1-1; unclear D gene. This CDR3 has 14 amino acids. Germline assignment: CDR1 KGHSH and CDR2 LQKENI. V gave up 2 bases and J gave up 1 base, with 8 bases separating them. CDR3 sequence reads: CASSPREGNTEAFF. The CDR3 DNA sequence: TGTGCCAGCTCACCAAGGGAGGGGAACACTGAAGCTTTCTTT.

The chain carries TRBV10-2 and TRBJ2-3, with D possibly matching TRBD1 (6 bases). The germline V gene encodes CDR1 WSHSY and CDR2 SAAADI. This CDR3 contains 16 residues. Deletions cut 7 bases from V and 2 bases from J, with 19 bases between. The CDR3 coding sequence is TGCGCCAGCAAAGGTCTTAAGGGGGTTACCACAGATACGCAGTATTTT. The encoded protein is CASKGLKGVTTDTQYF.

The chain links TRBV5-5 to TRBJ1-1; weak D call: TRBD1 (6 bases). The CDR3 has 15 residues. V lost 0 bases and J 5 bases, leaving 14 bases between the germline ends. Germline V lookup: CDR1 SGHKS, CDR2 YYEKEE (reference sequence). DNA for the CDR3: TGTGCCAGCAGCTTGGTTACGGGGGCAGGGACTGAAGCTTTCTTT. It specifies CASSLVTGAGTEAFF.

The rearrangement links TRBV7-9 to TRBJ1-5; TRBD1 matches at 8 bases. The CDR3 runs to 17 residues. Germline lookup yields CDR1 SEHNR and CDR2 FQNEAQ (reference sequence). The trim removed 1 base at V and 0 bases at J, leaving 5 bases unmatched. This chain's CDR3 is CASSLDRGVGSNQPQHF. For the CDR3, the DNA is TGTGCCAGCAGCTTAGACAGGGGGGTAGGTAGCAATCAGCCCCAGCATTTT.

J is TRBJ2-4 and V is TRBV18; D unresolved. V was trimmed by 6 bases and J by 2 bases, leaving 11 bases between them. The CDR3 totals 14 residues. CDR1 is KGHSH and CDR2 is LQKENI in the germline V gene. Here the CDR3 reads CASSPPVTKNIQYF. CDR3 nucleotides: TGTGCCAGCTCCCCGCCGGTGACCAAAAACATTCAGTACTTC. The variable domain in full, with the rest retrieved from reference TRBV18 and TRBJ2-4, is NAGVMQNPRHLVRRRGQEARLRCSPMKGHSHVYWYRQLPEEGLKFMVYLQKENIIDESGMPKERFSAEFPKEGPSILRIQQVVRGDSAAYFCASSPPVTKNIQYFGAGTRLSVL.

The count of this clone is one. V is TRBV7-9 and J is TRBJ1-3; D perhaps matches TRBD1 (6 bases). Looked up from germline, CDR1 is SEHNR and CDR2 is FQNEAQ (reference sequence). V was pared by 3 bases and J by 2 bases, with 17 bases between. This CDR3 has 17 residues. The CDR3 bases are TGTGCCAGCAGCTTCCCTTCGACAGGCGAGACTGGAAACACCATATATTTT. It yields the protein CASSFPSTGETGNTIYF.

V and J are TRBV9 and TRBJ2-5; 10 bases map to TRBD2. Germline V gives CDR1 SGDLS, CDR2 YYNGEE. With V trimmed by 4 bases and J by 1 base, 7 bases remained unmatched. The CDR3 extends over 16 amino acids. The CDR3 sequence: CASSPGVAGGQETQYF. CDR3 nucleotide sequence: TGTGCCAGCAGCCCCGGGGTAGCGGGGGGCCAAGAGACCCAGTACTTC.

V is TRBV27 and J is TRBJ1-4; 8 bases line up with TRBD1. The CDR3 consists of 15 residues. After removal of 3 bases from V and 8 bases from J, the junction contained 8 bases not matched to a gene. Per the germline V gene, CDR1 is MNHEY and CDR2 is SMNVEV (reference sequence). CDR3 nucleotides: TGTGCCAGCAGTTTTTCAGGGGGCAAAACCGAAAAACTGTTTTTT. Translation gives CASSFSGGKTEKLFF.

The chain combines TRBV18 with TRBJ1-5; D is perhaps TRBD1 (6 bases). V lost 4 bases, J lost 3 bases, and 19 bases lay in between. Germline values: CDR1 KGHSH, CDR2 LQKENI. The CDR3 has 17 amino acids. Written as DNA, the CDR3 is TGTGCCAGCTCACGAGGTGGAGGGGGGGGAATCAATCAGCCCCAGCATTTT. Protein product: CASSRGGGGGINQPQHF.

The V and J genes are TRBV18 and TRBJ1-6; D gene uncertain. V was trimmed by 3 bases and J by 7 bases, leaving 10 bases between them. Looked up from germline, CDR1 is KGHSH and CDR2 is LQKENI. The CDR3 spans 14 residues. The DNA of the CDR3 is TGTGCCAGCTCACCTTTCCCTAACAATTCACCCCTCCACTTT. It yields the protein CASSPFPNNSPLHF.

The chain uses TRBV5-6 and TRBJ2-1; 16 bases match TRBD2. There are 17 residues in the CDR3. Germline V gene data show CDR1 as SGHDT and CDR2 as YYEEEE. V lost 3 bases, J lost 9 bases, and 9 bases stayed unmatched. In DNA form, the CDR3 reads TGTGCCAGCAGCTCGCCACCGGGACTAGCGGGGGGGAGTGAGCAGTTCTTC. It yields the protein CASSSPPGLAGGSEQFF.

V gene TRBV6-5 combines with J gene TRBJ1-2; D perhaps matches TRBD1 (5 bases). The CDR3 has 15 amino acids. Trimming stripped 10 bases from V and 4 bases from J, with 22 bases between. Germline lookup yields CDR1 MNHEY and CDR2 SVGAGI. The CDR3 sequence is CATAVGLNKVYGYTF. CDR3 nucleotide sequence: TGTGCCACCGCCGTGGGGCTGAATAAGGTCTATGGCTACACCTTC.

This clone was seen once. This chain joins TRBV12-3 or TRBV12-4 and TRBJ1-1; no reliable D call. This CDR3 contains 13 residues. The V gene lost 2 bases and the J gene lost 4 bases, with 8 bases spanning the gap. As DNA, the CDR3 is TGTGCCAGCAGTTTACTCCCCAGCACTGAAGCTTTCTTT. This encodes CASSLLPSTEAFF.

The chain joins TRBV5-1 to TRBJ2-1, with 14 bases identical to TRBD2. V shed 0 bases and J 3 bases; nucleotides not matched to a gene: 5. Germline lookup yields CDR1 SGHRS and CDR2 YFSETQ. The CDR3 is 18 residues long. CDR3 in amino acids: CASSLGLAGGPLYNEQFF. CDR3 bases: TGCGCCAGCAGCTTGGGACTAGCGGGGGGGCCCCTCTACAATGAGCAGTTCTTC.

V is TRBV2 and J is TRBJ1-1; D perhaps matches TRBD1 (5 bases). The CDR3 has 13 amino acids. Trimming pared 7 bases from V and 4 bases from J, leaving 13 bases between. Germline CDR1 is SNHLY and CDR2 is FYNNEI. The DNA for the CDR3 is TGTGCCAGCACCCTCGGGGGAATCACTGAAGCTTTCTTT. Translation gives CASTLGGITEAFF. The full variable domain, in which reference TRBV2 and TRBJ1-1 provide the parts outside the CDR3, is EPEVTQTPSHQVTQMGQEVILRCVPISNHLYFYWYRQILGQKVEFLVSFYNNEISEKSEIFDDQFSVERPDGSNFTLKIRSTKLEDSAMYFCASTLGGITEAFFGQGTRLTVV.

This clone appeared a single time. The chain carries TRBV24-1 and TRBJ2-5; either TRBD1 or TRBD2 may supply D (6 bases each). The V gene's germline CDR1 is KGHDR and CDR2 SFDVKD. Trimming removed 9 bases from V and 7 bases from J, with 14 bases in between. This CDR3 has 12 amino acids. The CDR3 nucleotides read TGTGCCACCTCTTCTGAGGGGGGGACCCAGTACTTC. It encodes CATSSEGGTQYF.